One and the same sample provided the 12 T cell receptor beta chains below, sequenced in a study of blood T cell repertoires in COVID-19. Profiling relied on immunoSEQ multiplex PCR, and the TCRdb table lists in-frame clones only, not all of them. The sample gives some 390,000 clones, about 88% of which show up once; around 1.5% is in the top ten. The sample comprised peripheral blood. These receptors were obtained from a woman aged 40 to 49 with COVID-19, enrolled during active disease.

V and J are TRBV5-5 and TRBJ1-1; D possibly corresponds to TRBD1 (6 bases). Trimming removed 4 bases from V and 0 bases from J, with 13 bases in between. The CDR3 consists of 15 residues. Germline values: CDR1 SGHKS, CDR2 YYEKEE (reference sequence). CDR3 protein: CASSLLGALNTEAFF. The CDR3 DNA reads TGTGCCAGCAGCCTATTGGGGGCCCTGAACACTGAAGCTTTCTTT.

The rearrangement links TRBV9 to TRBJ2-1, with D perhaps TRBD1 (6 bases). The CDR3 consists of 14 residues. Trimming took off 4 bases at V and 10 bases at J, with 18 bases between the two ends. CDR1 and CDR2 (germline): SGDLS, YYNGEE. The CDR3 region is CASSLLGAYTEQFF. As DNA, the CDR3 is TGTGCCAGCAGCCTCCTGGGGGCTTACACGGAGCAGTTCTTC.

The V call is TRBV28, the J call TRBJ1-1; tentative D call: TRBD1 (5 bases). The CDR3 spans 17 residues. Trimming cost V 3 bases and J 2 bases, with 19 bases left between them. Germline V gives CDR1 MDHEN, CDR2 SYDVKM. The CDR3 loop is CASSFERTPIINTEAFF. DNA for the CDR3: TGTGCCAGCAGTTTCGAAAGGACACCGATAATTAACACTGAAGCTTTCTTT.

The chain links TRBV7-2 to TRBJ2-7; 15 bases are shared with TRBD2. CDR1 and CDR2 from the germline V gene are SGHTA and FQGNSA. V dropped 3 bases and J dropped 2; count of bases not matched to a gene: 2. This CDR3 is 16 amino acids long. CDR3 DNA sequence: TGTGCCAGCAGCTTCGGGACTAGCGGGGGGCCCTACGAGCAGTACTTC. This gives the protein CASSFGTSGGPYEQYF. Full variable domain (outside the CDR3, taken from reference TRBV7-2 and TRBJ2-7): GAGVSQSPSNKVTEKGKDVELRCDPISGHTALYWYRQSLGQGLEFLIYFQGNSAPDKSGLPSDRFSAERTGGSVSTLTIQRTQQEDSAVYLCASSFGTSGGPYEQYFGPGTRLTVT.

V and J are TRBV9 and TRBJ1-1; D unclear. The CDR3 runs 15 residues. The V end lost 0 bases, the J end lost 4 bases, and 13 bases lay between the germline ends. Germline assignment: CDR1 SGDLS and CDR2 YYNGEE. CDR3 sequence reads: CASSVAGAGGTEAFF. CDR3 in DNA: TGTGCCAGCAGCGTAGCAGGCGCGGGCGGCACTGAAGCTTTCTTT.

V usage is TRBV7-2 and J usage is TRBJ1-2; D is unresolved. Trimming took off 5 bases at V and 8 bases at J, with 15 bases between the two ends. CDR3 length: 13 residues. Germline-derived CDR1 and CDR2 are SGHTA and FQGNSA. Here the CDR3 DNA reads TGTGCCAGCAGCCAAGCGAGGGTACAGGGCTACACCTTC. Its translation: CASSQARVQGYTF. Combining the CDR3 with reference TRBV7-2 and TRBJ1-2 gives the whole variable domain GAGVSQSPSNKVTEKGKDVELRCDPISGHTALYWYRQSLGQGLEFLIYFQGNSAPDKSGLPSDRFSAERTGGSVSTLTIQRTQQEDSAVYLCASSQARVQGYTFGSGTRLTVV.

This chain joins TRBV19 and TRBJ1-2; no definite D call. Germline CDR1 LNHDA, CDR2 SQIVND (reference sequence). V dropped 5 bases and J dropped 0 bases, with 7 bases sitting between them. The CDR3 extends over 13 amino acids. CDR3 region: CASSSGPNYGYTF. CDR3 nucleotide sequence: TGTGCCAGTAGTTCTGGCCCTAACTATGGCTACACCTTC.

The chain recombines TRBV27 with TRBJ1-2; TRBD1 matches 12 bases. J lost 4 bases, V lost 5 bases, and 14 bases had no gene match. This CDR3 has 18 residues. The germline V gene encodes CDR1 MNHEY and CDR2 SMNVEV (reference sequence). This CDR3 is CASSPLTGTGGYSYGYTF. In DNA, the CDR3 is TGTGCCAGCAGTCCCTTAACCGGGACAGGGGGCTATAGCTATGGCTACACCTTC.

The genes are TRBV6-2 or TRBV6-3 and TRBJ1-6, with D maybe TRBD1 (6 bases). The CDR3 runs 16 residues. Trimming stripped 3 bases from V and 7 bases from J, with 16 bases between. Germline V gives CDR1 MNHEY, CDR2 SVGEGT. CDR3 protein: CASSYGAQGRNSPLHF. The DNA for the CDR3 is TGTGCCAGCAGTTATGGGGCCCAGGGGCGAAATTCACCCCTCCACTTT.

This sequence joins TRBV28 and TRBJ2-5; 9 bases map to TRBD1. Germline V gene data show CDR1 as MDHEN and CDR2 as SYDVKM. The CDR3 runs to 15 residues. The V segment lost 7 bases and the J segment 10 bases; nucleotides outside the gene matches: 16. The CDR3 DNA follows: TGTGCCAGCACTGGGGACAGGGACTTGGTTTCAGGCCAGTACTTC. Protein product: CASTGDRDLVSGQYF.

This clone was seen only once. V gene TRBV28 combines with J gene TRBJ1-5; D unclear. V was clipped by 7 bases and J by 4 bases, with 17 bases between them. The germline V gene encodes CDR1 MDHEN and CDR2 SYDVKM. The CDR3 is 15 amino acids. This chain's CDR3 is CASIPRLAPNQPQHF. The DNA for the CDR3 is TGTGCCAGCATCCCTAGGCTGGCTCCTAATCAGCCCCAGCATTTT.

This chain joins TRBV19 and TRBJ1-1; TRBD1 might be the D (5 bases). V dropped 3 bases and J dropped 6 bases, with 14 bases sitting between them. Germline V gene lookup returns CDR1 LNHDA and CDR2 SQIVND (reference sequence). The CDR3 contains 14 residues. CDR3 sequence reads: CASSIQGRVSEAFF. CDR3 DNA: TGTGCCAGTAGTATTCAGGGAAGGGTATCTGAAGCTTTCTTT.